This paragraph reports one T cell receptor (beta chain). The data originate from a study of shared T cell receptors in the human thymus. TCRdb keeps only in-frame clones here, not all; method: immunoSEQ multiplex PCR. This table has more than 550,000 clones, around 87% appearing once. In germline, CDR1 is SGHDT, CDR2 YYEEEE. This CDR3 has 17 amino acids. Trimming removed 4 bases from V and 2 bases from J; junction bases left unmatched: 12. These data also featured in a second study, about human thymus T cells. From that study: It was from resections taken during corrective heart surgery that the thymus tissue came.

Specimen: thymocytes. The chain couples TRBV5-6 to TRBJ1-5; 7 nucleotides align to TRBD1. This TCR came from a boy under three years old with a congenital heart defect. This CDR3 reads CASSRRTGETRNQPQHF. CDR3 nucleotide sequence: TGTGCCAGCAGCCGAAGGACAGGAGAAACCCGCAATCAGCCCCAGCATTTT. The complete variable domain, with remaining parts taken from reference TRBV5-6 and TRBJ1-5, reads DAGVTQSPTHLIKTRGQQVTLRCSPKSGHDTVSWYQQALGQGPQFIFQYYEEEERQRGNFPDRFSGHQFPNYSSELNVNALLLGDSALYLCASSRRTGETRNQPQHFGDGTRLSIL.